One T cell receptor beta chain is described in this entry. Its antigen remains unidentified. TCR cDNA received a 3' ligated oligonucleotide that carried a UMI. Whole-blood samples were roughly 2.3 ml of peripheral blood from healthy adult volunteers. Cells were not sorted; total RNA input targeted roughly 1 to 1,100 ng. From germline, CDR1 is SGHRS and CDR2 YFSETQ. CDR3 length: 16 amino acids. The V and J ends lost 0 bases and 7 bases, in that order; junction bases with no gene match: 6. This sample stems from a study of naive and memory T cell subsets. Study findings and constraints: The RNA method is potentially sensitive to activation and differentiation changes.

The SP2 primer and nested alpha and beta constant region primers amplified ligated cDNA in four rounds. MiXCR was run by TCRdb on the 5' RACE reads, yielding one entry per CDR3 protein. The sample includes tens of thousands of distinct CDR3 sequences, around 7.3% of them seen just once. This TCR was sampled from a female donor in good health. The rearrangement joins TRBV5-1 to TRBJ2-1; 11 bases are shared with TRBD2. The CDR3 region is CASSLVPSGGFNEQFF. The CDR3 DNA reads as TGCGCCAGCAGCTTGGTTCCTAGCGGGGGGTTTAATGAGCAGTTCTTC.